The 19 T cell receptor beta chains in this list originate from one sample, sequenced in a study of CD4 T cells in relation to SARS-CoV-2 and coronaviruses. CD4+ T cells from unexposed donors were obtained before the COVID-19 pandemic (2011-2018). The cells were cultured for about 10 days before CD4+ T cells were isolated. The data were produced by immunoSEQ multiplex PCR, yet TCRdb's version contains in-frame clones alone and is incomplete. The profile covers approximately 20,000 clones, with around 81% appearing a single time and about 10% taken by the ten largest. These receptors' targets are unknown. The sequenced sample was CD4+ T cells from PBMCs, cultured in vitro. The receptors stem from a human donor in good health.

The V and J genes are TRBV3-1 (or the pseudogene TRBV3-2) and TRBJ1-5; 7 bases fit TRBD1. From germline, CDR1 is LGHDT and CDR2 YNNKEL (reference sequence). The CDR3 spans 15 residues. J was trimmed by 9 bases and V by 0 bases; bases with no gene match: 8. For the CDR3, the DNA is TGTGCCAGCAGCCAAGATCCGACAGGGCAGCGGCCCCAGCATTTT. The encoded protein is CASSQDPTGQRPQHF.

The chain combines TRBV9 with TRBJ2-7; D gene uncertain. The ends were cut back, 0 bases at V and 0 bases at J, with 7 bases in the middle. Looked up from germline, CDR1 is SGDLS and CDR2 is YYNGEE. The CDR3 extends over 14 amino acids. The CDR3 DNA follows: TGTGCCAGCAGCGTAGATCTGGACTCCTACGAGCAGTACTTC. Its protein product is CASSVDLDSYEQYF.

This clone occurred a few times. The rearrangement links TRBV28 to TRBJ2-2; D possibly corresponds to TRBD1 (7 bases). CDR3 size: 13 residues. Germline-derived CDR1 and CDR2 are MDHEN and SYDVKM. V gave up 7 bases and J gave up 5 bases, with 11 bases separating them. Here the CDR3 DNA reads TGTGCCAGCAATCAGGGGGGTACCGGGGAGCTGTTTTTT. Its translation is CASNQGGTGELFF.

The V and J genes are TRBV10-3 and TRBJ2-7; TRBD1 or TRBD2 may be the D gene (5 bases each). CDR1 and CDR2 (germline): ENHRY, SYGVKD. The germline V and J ends were trimmed by 10 bases and 3 bases, with 13 bases remaining between them. The CDR3 runs 12 residues. The chain's CDR3 is CATGRDGYEQYF. CDR3 coding DNA: TGTGCCACCGGACGGGACGGCTACGAGCAGTACTTC.

The V call is TRBV3-1 (or the pseudogene TRBV3-2), the J call TRBJ1-2, with D perhaps TRBD1 (5 bases). This CDR3 is built from 13 residues. Germline V gives CDR1 LGHDT, CDR2 YNNKEL (reference sequence). V was cut by 4 bases and J by 8 bases, with 14 bases left in between. The CDR3, as DNA: TGTGCCAGCAGCCCCGGGGACCTCGGGGGCTACACCTTC. Translation: CASSPGDLGGYTF.

The CDR3 DNA reads TGTGCCAGCAGCCAAGATACGGACCAGTCCTACGAGCAGTACTTC. Encoded protein: CASSQDTDQSYEQYF. The chain is built from TRBV4-2 and TRBJ2-7; unclear D gene. Germline V gene data show CDR1 as LGHNA and CDR2 as YNFKEQ. The length of the CDR3 is 15 residues. The V gene lost 0 bases and the J gene lost 1 base, with 10 bases spanning the gap.

This chain uses TRBV6-5 with TRBJ2-2, with 15 bases lining up with TRBD2. The CDR3 length is 14 residues. Germline values: CDR1 MNHEY, CDR2 SVGAGI. V lost 10 bases, J lost 9 bases, and 6 bases stayed unmatched. For the CDR3, the DNA is TGTGCCACAAGGACTAGCGGGGGGGTCTGGGAGCTGTTTTTT. Translating gives CATRTSGGVWELFF.

This chain connects TRBV27 to TRBJ2-3, with 15 bases aligning to TRBD2. Germline lookup yields CDR1 MNHEY and CDR2 SMNVEV (reference sequence). CDR3 size: 15 residues. Unmatched junction bases numbered 3, after V lost 6 bases and J lost 5 bases. CDR3: CASRGLAGGGDTQYF. In DNA, the CDR3 is TGTGCCAGCAGGGGACTAGCGGGGGGCGGAGATACGCAGTATTTT.

The CDR3 here is CAWSLLFDYGYTF. The CDR3 DNA is TGTGCCTGGAGTCTCCTCTTTGACTATGGCTACACCTTC. The chain links TRBV30 to TRBJ1-2; D not certain. Germline V gene lookup returns CDR1 GTSNPN and CDR2 SVGIG (reference sequence). The CDR3 consists of 13 residues. Between the trimmed V and J ends, which lost 2 bases and 3 bases, there was a span of 10 bases.

The rearrangement uses TRBV29-1 and TRBJ2-7, with D possibly TRBD1 on 6 matching bases. The germline V and J ends were trimmed by 6 bases and 0 bases, with 12 bases remaining between them. The germline V gene has CDR1 SQVTM and CDR2 ANQGSEA. The CDR3 consists of 13 residues. Here the CDR3 DNA reads TGCAGCGTCATCCGGGACACCTCCTACGAGCAGTACTTC. It codes for CSVIRDTSYEQYF.

The gene calls are TRBV14 and TRBJ2-5; perhaps D is TRBD1 or TRBD2 (6 bases each). The CDR3 loop spans 15 amino acids. Between the trimmed V and J ends, which lost 4 bases and 4 bases, there was a span of 16 bases. Germline V CDR1 and CDR2: SGHDN, FVKESK. The CDR3 protein is CASSPTRGGGETQYF. In DNA form, the CDR3 reads TGTGCCAGCAGCCCAACCAGGGGAGGCGGAGAGACCCAGTACTTC.

The V call is TRBV7-6, the J call TRBJ2-1; TRBD2 agrees at 7 bases. V dropped 1 base and J dropped 7; count of bases not matched to a gene: 13. This CDR3 is built from 17 residues. Germline CDR1 reads SGHVS; CDR2 reads FNYEAQ. In nucleotides, the CDR3 is TGTGCCAGCAGCTTAGGAGAGGCTAGCGGCTGGCGGAATGAGCAGTTCTTC. Translating it yields CASSLGEASGWRNEQFF. The variable domain in full, with the rest retrieved from reference TRBV7-6 and TRBJ2-1, is GAGVSQSPRYKVTKRGQDVALRCDPISGHVSLYWYRQALGQGPEFLTYFNYEAQQDKSGLPNDRFSAERPEGSISTLTIQRTEQRDSAMYRCASSLGEASGWRNEQFFGPGTRLTVL.

This clone was seen only once. This chain connects TRBV18 to TRBJ2-5; perhaps TRBD1 as D (7 bases). In germline, CDR1 is KGHSH, CDR2 LQKENI. The CDR3 is 14 residues long. V was shortened by 1 base and J by 5 bases, with 11 bases between the two germline ends. The CDR3 bases are TGTGCCAGCTCACCACGGACAGGAGGGGAGACCCAGTACTTC. It encodes CASSPRTGGETQYF.

The rearrangement uses TRBV30 and TRBJ1-6; D uncertain. From germline, CDR1 is GTSNPN and CDR2 SVGIG (reference sequence). The CDR3 sequence is 13 residues long. The germline V and J ends were trimmed by 3 bases and 7 bases, with 10 bases remaining between them. In DNA, the CDR3 is TGTGCCTGGAGGCTTACCAACAATTCACCCCTCCACTTT. Translating it yields CAWRLTNNSPLHF. Full variable domain (remainder filled in from reference TRBV30 and TRBJ1-6): SQTIHQWPATLVQPVGSPLSLECTVEGTSNPNLYWYRQAAGRGLQLLFYSVGIGQISSEVPQNLSASRPQDRQFILSSKKLLLSDSGFYLCAWRLTNNSPLHFGNGTRLTVT.

The CDR3 coding sequence is TGTGCCAGCAGCTTGGATCCGCGGGATACGCAGTATTTT. Translating it yields CASSLDPRDTQYF. The genes are TRBV7-2 and TRBJ2-3; D gene ambiguous. The CDR3 consists of 13 residues. The germline gives CDR1 SGHTA, CDR2 FQGNSA. V dropped 3 bases and J dropped 6 bases, with 10 bases sitting between them.

V and J are TRBV7-9 and TRBJ2-3; perhaps D is TRBD1 or TRBD2 (5 bases each). The CDR3 is 16 amino acids. V was clipped by 5 bases and J by 7 bases, with 22 bases between them. CDR1 and CDR2 (germline): SEHNR, FQNEAQ (reference sequence). The CDR3 region has the DNA TGTGCCAGCAGCCAAGGGATAGGGACCATACTGAATACGCAGTATTTT. Its translation: CASSQGIGTILNTQYF.

The chain couples TRBV11-1 to TRBJ2-3; the D call may be TRBD1 or TRBD2 (5 bases each). The CDR3 runs to 16 residues. Trimming left V 5 bases short and J 3 bases short, with 18 bases between. The V gene's germline CDR1 is SGHAT and CDR2 FQDESV (reference sequence). The chain's CDR3 is CASSLQAGARTDTQYF. CDR3 DNA sequence: TGTGCCAGCAGCCTCCAAGCCGGGGCTCGGACAGATACGCAGTATTTT.

This clone was counted only a few times. The chain recombines TRBV3-1 (or the pseudogene TRBV3-2) with TRBJ1-2; D uncertain. The V gene lost 1 base and the J gene lost 4 bases, with 10 bases spanning the gap. The CDR3 has 14 amino acids. From germline, CDR1 is LGHDT and CDR2 YNNKEL (reference sequence). The CDR3 DNA follows: TGTGCCAGCAGCCAAGTTTCCGGGCCCTATGGCTACACCTTC. It translates to CASSQVSGPYGYTF.

This clone was counted a single time. V gene TRBV10-3 combines with J gene TRBJ1-5, with D possibly TRBD1 on 5 matching bases. The CDR3 loop spans 15 amino acids. CDR1 is ENHRY, CDR2 SYGVKD, per germline. The V end was cut by 6 bases, the J end by 5 bases, with 17 bases between. The CDR3, as DNA: TGTGCCATCAGCGGGGAGGGCAGGGCAGATCAGCCCCAGCATTTT. This codes for CAISGEGRADQPQHF.